These 26 T cell receptor beta chains originate from one sample sequenced in a study of shared clonotypes between healthy human individuals. Libraries were prepared by immunoSEQ multiplex PCR; TCRdb keeps only in-frame clonotypes and omits some of them. The sample includes millions of clones, roughly 94% of them seen just once. The source material was naive CD4+ T cells sorted from blood. Sample subset: CD45RA+ positively selected. These TCRs come from a man aged 18 to 30 in good health.

This chain joins TRBV6-1 and TRBJ1-1; D is undetermined. Trimming removed 4 bases from V and 4 bases from J, with 10 bases in between. The CDR3 runs to 13 residues. In germline, CDR1 is MNHNS, CDR2 SASEGT. This CDR3 is CASSVDPSTEAFF. For the CDR3, the DNA is TGTGCCAGCAGTGTGGACCCCAGCACTGAAGCTTTCTTT.

V usage is TRBV10-2 and J usage is TRBJ2-1; D is uncertain. Trimming pared 6 bases from V and 6 bases from J, leaving 6 bases between. The CDR3 is 11 residues long. Looked up from germline, CDR1 is WSHSY and CDR2 is SAAADI. The CDR3 here is CASSESNEQFF. CDR3 DNA: TGCGCCAGCAGCGAAAGCAATGAGCAGTTCTTC.

This clone has only one observation. The chain employs TRBV2 and TRBJ2-1; TRBD1 matches at 12 bases. The V segment lost 6 bases and the J segment 7 bases; nucleotides outside the gene matches: 7. The CDR3 spans 15 residues. Per germline, CDR1 SNHLY and CDR2 FYNNEI. This CDR3 is CASSAGQGAPNEQFF. The CDR3 DNA reads TGTGCCAGCAGCGCGGGACAGGGGGCGCCAAATGAGCAGTTCTTC.

This rearrangement joins TRBV27 to TRBJ1-5; no clear D. The CDR3 spans 15 residues. Germline CDR1 is MNHEY and CDR2 is SMNVEV (reference sequence). V was clipped by 0 bases and J by 0 bases, with 6 bases between them. The CDR3 DNA reads as TGTGCCAGCAGTTTATCGAGTTATAGCAATCAGCCCCAGCATTTT. Amino acids: CASSLSSYSNQPQHF.

The rearrangement links TRBV18 to TRBJ1-4; the D gene is possibly TRBD1 (5 bases). CDR1 KGHSH and CDR2 LQKENI come from the germline V gene. Trimming shortened V by 3 bases and J by 6 bases, and 23 bases separated the two germline ends. The CDR3 totals 18 residues. The DNA of the CDR3 is TGTGCCAGCTCACCTTCGCCGCAGGGATCTTTAAGATATGAAAAACTGTTTTTT. Protein: CASSPSPQGSLRYEKLFF.

This clone is a singleton in its sample. The chain recombines TRBV5-1 with TRBJ2-7; D may match TRBD1 or TRBD2 (6 bases each). The CDR3 sequence is 15 residues long. V shed 4 bases and J shed 3 bases, with 17 bases lying between them. Germline loops: CDR1 SGHRS, CDR2 YFSETQ. The CDR3 protein is CASSGNRRGYYEQYF. The CDR3 DNA sequence: TGCGCCAGCAGCGGTAATAGGAGGGGGTACTACGAGCAGTACTTC.

Concerning this clone itself: The same CDR3 is also encoded by other DNA sequences in this sample. The chain recombines TRBV5-1 with TRBJ2-2; no firm D call. V dropped 4 bases and J dropped 5 bases, with 3 bases sitting between them. Germline V gene lookup returns CDR1 SGHRS and CDR2 YFSETQ. CDR3 length equals 11 residues. The DNA of the CDR3 is TGCGCCAGCAGCAATACCGGGGAGCTGTTTTTT. Its protein product is CASSNTGELFF.

V usage is TRBV29-1 and J usage is TRBJ2-3, with D uncertain. Trimming took off 2 bases at V and 0 bases at J, with 3 bases between the two ends. Germline CDR1 is SQVTM and CDR2 is ANQGSEA. The CDR3 totals 12 residues. In DNA, the CDR3 is TGCAGCGTTGAACCCAGCACAGATACGCAGTATTTT. This encodes CSVEPSTDTQYF.

The chain has TRBV19 and TRBJ2-3; 7 nucleotides line up with TRBD2. Germline CDR1 LNHDA, CDR2 SQIVND (reference sequence). Unmatched junction bases numbered 1, after V lost 0 bases and J lost 4 bases. CDR3 length: 14 residues. CDR3 sequence: CASSIEAGADTQYF. The CDR3 region has the DNA TGTGCCAGTAGTATAGAGGCGGGAGCAGATACGCAGTATTTT.

This chain connects TRBV6-5 to TRBJ2-7, with unresolved D. V was cut by 6 bases and J by 2 bases, with 11 bases left in between. The CDR3 contains 13 residues. Germline CDR1 and CDR2: MNHEY and SVGAGI. The CDR3 is CASSAGRTYEQYF. CDR3 DNA sequence: TGTGCCAGCAGCGCCGGACGGACCTACGAGCAGTACTTC.

Of note for this clone: Different DNA sequences within this sample yield the same CDR3. The gene calls are TRBV28 and TRBJ1-5; a weak D match, TRBD1 (5 bases). V lost 3 bases to trimming and J lost 4 bases, with 7 bases between them. Looked up from germline, CDR1 is MDHEN and CDR2 is SYDVKM. The CDR3 totals 13 residues. CDR3 sequence (DNA): TGTGCCAGCAGTTTTGACAGTAATCAGCCCCAGCATTTT. This translates into CASSFDSNQPQHF.

This rearrangement joins TRBV6-1 to TRBJ1-4; D is uncertain. This CDR3 region has 11 residues. Germline loops: CDR1 MNHNS, CDR2 SASEGT. V was trimmed by 2 bases and J by 7 bases, leaving 2 bases between them. The CDR3 reads CASSELEKLFF. CDR3 in DNA: TGTGCCAGCAGTGAACTTGAAAAACTGTTTTTT.

The chain is built from TRBV27 and TRBJ1-1; D gene uncertain. Germline loops: CDR1 MNHEY, CDR2 SMNVEV (reference sequence). Trimming stripped 2 bases from V and 1 base from J, with 5 bases between. This CDR3 has 13 amino acids. The CDR3 bases are TGTGCCAGCAGTTTAATTGAGAACACTGAAGCTTTCTTT. It yields the protein CASSLIENTEAFF.

In regard to this clone: This clone may be a read error of a much larger clone one base away. Other DNA sequences in this sample translate to the same CDR3. This chain connects TRBV6-1 to TRBJ1-2; 10 bases fit TRBD1. The CDR3 has 14 amino acids. The V and J ends lost 6 bases and 2 bases, in that order; junction bases with no gene match: 3. Germline values: CDR1 MNHNS, CDR2 SASEGT. The CDR3: CASSTGQGNYGYTF. In DNA, the CDR3 is TGTGCCAGCAGCACGGGACAGGGGAACTATGGCTACACCTTC.

The chain links TRBV29-1 to TRBJ2-3, with TRBD1 matching 10 bases. V lost 4 bases, J lost 3 bases, and 34 bases stayed unmatched. The germline gives CDR1 SQVTM, CDR2 ANQGSEA. CDR3 size: 24 residues. The CDR3 is CSVAQKRWTGDVTLWGQGTDTQYF. In DNA, the CDR3 is TGCAGCGTTGCCCAGAAGAGGTGGACAGGGGATGTAACATTGTGGGGACAGGGGACAGATACGCAGTATTTT.

This chain uses TRBV2 with TRBJ2-7; the match to TRBD1 covers 8 bases. CDR3 length: 13 residues. V trimming: 8 bases; J trimming: 4 bases; junction bases outside the gene matches: 7. Germline V gene lookup returns CDR1 SNHLY and CDR2 FYNNEI. DNA for the CDR3: TGTGCCAGCGGGGGACAGGTAAATTACGAGCAGTACTTC. Translating it yields CASGGQVNYEQYF.

The V gene is TRBV10-3, the J gene TRBJ1-2; 9 bases agree with TRBD1. The trim removed 7 bases at V and 8 bases at J, leaving 11 bases unmatched. Germline V gene sequence: CDR1 ENHRY, CDR2 SYGVKD. The CDR3 has 14 amino acids. Here the CDR3 reads CAITQQGATEGYTF. CDR3 coding DNA: TGTGCCATCACCCAACAGGGGGCAACAGAAGGCTACACCTTC.

This chain joins TRBV9 and TRBJ2-5, with 10 bases lining up with TRBD1. CDR3 length: 16 residues. The ends lost 4 bases at V and 4 bases at J; junction bases unmatched: 10. Per the germline V gene, CDR1 is SGDLS and CDR2 is YYNGEE. CDR3 nucleotide sequence: TGTGCCAGCAGCTTAAGGACAGGGGGAGGGCCAGAGACCCAGTACTTC. Translated: CASSLRTGGGPETQYF.

Remarks on this clone: Additional DNA sequences in this sample encode the identical CDR3. This chain uses TRBV18 with TRBJ2-7; D is ambiguous. The CDR3 consists of 15 residues. The ends were cut back, 3 bases at V and 0 bases at J, with 12 bases in the middle. CDR1 and CDR2 (germline): KGHSH, LQKENI. CDR3 sequence reads: CASSPTGSSSYEQYF. The CDR3 nucleotides read TGTGCCAGCTCACCTACCGGGTCCTCCTCCTACGAGCAGTACTTC.

As concerns this clone: The CDR3 does not close with the conserved phenylalanine or tryptophan, likely indicating a read error. The DNA is omitted, as the CDR3 cannot be located on it reliably, and the CDR3 follows TCRdb's listing. The rearrangement joins TRBV21-1 to TRBJ1-2. TRBV21-1 is recorded as a pseudogene. A total of 9 residues make up the CDR3, ends included. The CDR3 sequence: CASSKGVCL.

Points on this clone: Other DNA variants within this sample encode the same CDR3. CDR3 amino acids: CASSLVADTQYF. For the CDR3, the DNA is TGTGCCAGCAGCTTGGTGGCGGATACGCAGTATTTT. The J gene is TRBJ2-3, the V gene TRBV5-6; D gene unclear. The CDR3 totals 12 residues. Trimming removed 0 bases at V and 6 bases at J, with 5 bases between. Germline V lookup: CDR1 SGHDT, CDR2 YYEEEE.

The chain joins TRBV5-1 to TRBJ2-5, with 8 positions matching TRBD2. Trimming cost V 3 bases and J 4 bases; bases outside gene matches: 5. The CDR3 contains 14 residues. CDR1 and CDR2 from the germline V gene are SGHRS and YFSETQ. The CDR3 region has the DNA TGCGCCAGCAGCTGGCGGGGACTAGGAGAGACCCAGTACTTC. It specifies CASSWRGLGETQYF.

The chain is built from TRBV5-1 and TRBJ2-1; 9 bases align to TRBD1. This CDR3 has 16 amino acids. In germline, CDR1 is SGHRS, CDR2 YFSETQ. V dropped 3 bases and J dropped 4; count of bases not matched to a gene: 8. CDR3 nucleotides: TGCGCCAGCAGCTCCCGGACAGGGGAACCATACAATGAGCAGTTCTTC. This sequence encodes CASSSRTGEPYNEQFF.

The V call is TRBV18, the J call TRBJ1-1, with TRBD1 identical over 7 bases. Germline V gene data show CDR1 as KGHSH and CDR2 as LQKENI. The CDR3 covers 13 residues. The V gene end was trimmed by 6 bases and the J gene end by 1 base; junction bases not matched to a gene: 2. The CDR3 is CASSQGENTEAFF. CDR3 nucleotides: TGTGCCAGCTCTCAGGGGGAGAACACTGAAGCTTTCTTT.

Regarding this clone: This specimen includes other DNA sequences encoding the same CDR3. The chain employs TRBV5-4 and TRBJ2-2; no reliable D call. The CDR3 consists of 14 residues. CDR1 and CDR2 from the germline V gene are SGHNT and YYREEE (reference sequence). V was trimmed by 0 bases and J by 5 bases, leaving 8 bases between them. The CDR3 spells CASSLAGATGELFF. The DNA for the CDR3 is TGTGCCAGCAGCTTGGCCGGAGCAACCGGGGAGCTGTTTTTT.

This clone has only one observation. The rearrangement links TRBV30 to TRBJ2-7; D tentatively fits TRBD1 or TRBD2 (5 bases each). The CDR3 spans 11 residues. Germline V gene lookup returns CDR1 GTSNPN and CDR2 SVGIG (reference sequence). The CDR3 nucleotides are TGTGCTGGGACCCGTGGTGACGAGCAGTACTTC. The encoded protein is CAGTRGDEQYF.